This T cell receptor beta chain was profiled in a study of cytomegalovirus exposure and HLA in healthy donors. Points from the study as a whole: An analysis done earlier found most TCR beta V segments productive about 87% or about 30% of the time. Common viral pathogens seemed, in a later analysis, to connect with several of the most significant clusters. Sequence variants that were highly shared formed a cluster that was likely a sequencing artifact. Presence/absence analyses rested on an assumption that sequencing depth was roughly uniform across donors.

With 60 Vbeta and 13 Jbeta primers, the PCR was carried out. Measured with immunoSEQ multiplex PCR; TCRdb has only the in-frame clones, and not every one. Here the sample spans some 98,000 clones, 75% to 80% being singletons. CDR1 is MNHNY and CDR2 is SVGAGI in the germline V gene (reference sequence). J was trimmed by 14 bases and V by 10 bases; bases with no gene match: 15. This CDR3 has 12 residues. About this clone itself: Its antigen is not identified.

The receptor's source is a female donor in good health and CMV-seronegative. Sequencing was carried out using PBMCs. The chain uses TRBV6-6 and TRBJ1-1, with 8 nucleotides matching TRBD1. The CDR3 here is CATHYEGQGKFF. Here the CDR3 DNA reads TGTGCCACCCACTACGAAGGACAGGGTAAATTCTTT.